This T cell receptor (beta chain) came from a study of T cells in localized non-small cell lung cancer. Study-level results: Among the top 100 tumor clones, a median approximately 60 appeared in adjacent lung.

Libraries were prepared by immunoSEQ multiplex PCR; TCRdb keeps only in-frame clonotypes and omits some of them. The top ten hold about 1.1% of the sample, which has fewer than 25,000 clones, roughly 90% seen once. Germline V gives CDR1 SEHNR, CDR2 FQNEAQ (reference sequence). The CDR3 runs 11 residues. The V end lost 4 bases, the J end lost 7 bases, and 8 bases lay between the germline ends. This clone was detected only once. Its antigen remains unidentified. The chain employs TRBV7-9 and TRBJ2-7; no firm D call. This receptor was obtained from a woman between 40 and 69 years old with stage I lung adenocarcinoma. Material: peripheral blood, obtained before any cancer treatment. The CDR3 DNA sequence: TGTGCCAGCAGCTCTTCCGTGGAGCAGTACTTC. Translation: CASSSSVEQYF.